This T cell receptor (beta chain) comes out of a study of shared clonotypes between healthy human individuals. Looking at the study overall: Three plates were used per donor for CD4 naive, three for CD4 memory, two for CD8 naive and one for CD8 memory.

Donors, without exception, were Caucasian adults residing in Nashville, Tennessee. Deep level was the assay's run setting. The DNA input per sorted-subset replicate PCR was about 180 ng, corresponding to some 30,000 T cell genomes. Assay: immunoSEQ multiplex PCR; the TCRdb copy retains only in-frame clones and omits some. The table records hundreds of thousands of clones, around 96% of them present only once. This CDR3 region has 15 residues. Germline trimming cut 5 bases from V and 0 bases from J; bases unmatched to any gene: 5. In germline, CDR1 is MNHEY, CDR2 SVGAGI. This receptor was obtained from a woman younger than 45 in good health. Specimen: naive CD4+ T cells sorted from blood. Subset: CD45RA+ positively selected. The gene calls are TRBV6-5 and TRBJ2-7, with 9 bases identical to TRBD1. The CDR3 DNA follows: TGTGCCAGCAGTCGGGACAGGGACCTCTCCTACGAGCAGTACTTC. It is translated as CASSRDRDLSYEQYF.